This T cell receptor (beta chain) was documented in a study of blood T cells in healthy people across ages. Overall study results and limits: No conclusive comparison of naive versus antigen-experienced cells was possible with unsorted PBMCs. Per million T cells, the diversity of TCR beta decreased roughly linearly as age advanced.

Through a sample-barcoded 5' primer and a J-beta primer mix, a second PCR was run for roughly 6 to 11 cycles. All cDNA molecules were each tagged by a template-switch adaptor with 12 random nucleotides. TCRdb re-analysed the 5' RACE reads in MiXCR, keeping a single row per CDR3 protein. The table has roughly 1.6 million distinct CDR3 sequences, about 35% seen once. The CDR3 is made up of 15 amino acids. The V end was cut by 5 bases, the J end by 1 base, with 12 bases between. Germline V gives CDR1 SGHTS, CDR2 YDEGEE. Details on this clonotype: Its target is unknown.

This sequence originates from a woman between 25 and 40 years old in good health. The V gene is TRBV5-8, the J gene TRBJ2-2; D is possibly TRBD2 (6 bases). Sequencing was done on a sample of blood. The CDR3 region is CASSTDYLNTGELFF. Written as DNA, the CDR3 is TGTGCCAGCAGTACGGACTATCTGAACACCGGGGAGCTGTTTTTT.